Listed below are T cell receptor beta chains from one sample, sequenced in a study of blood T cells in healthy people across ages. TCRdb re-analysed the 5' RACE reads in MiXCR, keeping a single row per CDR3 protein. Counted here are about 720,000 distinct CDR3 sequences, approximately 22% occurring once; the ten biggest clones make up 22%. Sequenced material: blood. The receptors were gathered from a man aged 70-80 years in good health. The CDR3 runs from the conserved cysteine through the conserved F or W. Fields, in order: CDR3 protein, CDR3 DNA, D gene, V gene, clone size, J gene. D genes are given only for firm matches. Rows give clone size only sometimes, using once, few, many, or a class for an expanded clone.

cdr3_aa: CASTQREWGNEQFF
cdr3_nt: TGTGCCAGCACCCAGCGGGAGTGGGGGAATGAGCAGTTCTTC
d_call: TRBD2
v_call: TRBV9
clone_size: few
j_call: TRBJ2-1

cdr3_aa: CASIRDRGPANEKLFF
cdr3_nt: TGTGCCAGCATCCGGGACAGGGGGCCGGCTAATGAAAAACTGTTTTTT
d_call: .
v_call: TRBV21-1
clone_size: many
j_call: TRBJ1-4

cdr3_aa: CASKEYMEGYNEQFF
cdr3_nt: TGTGCCAGCAAAGAATATATGGAGGGCTACAATGAGCAGTTCTTC
d_call: .
v_call: TRBV12-3/TRBV12-4
clone_size: .
j_call: TRBJ2-1

cdr3_aa: CASSQDPGGYLDEKLFF
cdr3_nt: TGCGCCAGCAGCCAAGACCCTGGCGGGTACCTGGATGAAAAACTGTTTTTT
d_call: .
v_call: TRBV4-3
clone_size: .
j_call: TRBJ1-4

cdr3_aa: CASSSQSRGEAFF
cdr3_nt: TGCGCCAGCAGCTCCCAAAGTCGCGGTGAAGCTTTCTTT
d_call: .
v_call: TRBV5-1
clone_size: .
j_call: TRBJ1-1

cdr3_aa: CASSPETQYF
cdr3_nt: TGCGCCAGCAGTCCAGAGACCCAGTACTTC
d_call: .
v_call: TRBV4-1
clone_size: .
j_call: TRBJ2-5

cdr3_aa: CASSLEWGPNEKLFF
cdr3_nt: TGTGCCAGCAGCTTAGAATGGGGGCCTAATGAAAAACTGTTTTTT
d_call: .
v_call: TRBV11-2
clone_size: .
j_call: TRBJ1-4

cdr3_aa: CASCEYQGSNQPQHF
cdr3_nt: TGTGCCAGCTGTGAATATCAGGGGAGCAATCAGCCCCAGCATTTT
d_call: .
v_call: TRBV28
clone_size: .
j_call: TRBJ1-5

cdr3_aa: CASSSQGLSYEQYF
cdr3_nt: TGTGCCAGCAGCTCACAGGGCCTCTCCTACGAGCAGTACTTC
d_call: .
v_call: TRBV12-3/TRBV12-4
clone_size: few
j_call: TRBJ2-7

cdr3_aa: CASSARGGYSNQPQHF
cdr3_nt: TGTGCCAGCAGTGCCCGGGGGGGCTATAGCAATCAGCCCCAGCATTTT
d_call: .
v_call: TRBV27
clone_size: .
j_call: TRBJ1-5